This T cell receptor beta chain was recovered during a study of cytotoxic CD8 clonotypes in ibrutinib-treated CLL. Study information: Investigators reported around 25 partial and 2 complete responses; after median roughly 70 months, approximately 15 patients remained remitted and about 12 progressed. Investigators collected response samples after a median around 12 months of treatment, range 6 to 36.

V shed 6 bases and J 10 bases; nucleotides not matched to a gene: 14. The CDR3 totals 13 residues. The germline V gene encodes CDR1 SQVTM and CDR2 ANQGSEA. Findings and limits, study-wide: Higher circulating CD8+ T-cell counts strongly accompanied higher baseline clonality, above age-matched healthy donors. Public clonotypes, rarely seen, contracted or held steady on treatment.

Some clones are missing from TCRdb's copy, which holds only in-frame ones; the method was immunoSEQ multiplex PCR. The sample shows some 84,000 clones, approximately 86% of them seen only once. This clone was observed once. No antigen is known for it. Specimen: PBMCs, collected before ibrutinib treatment. This sequence originates from a human donor with chronic lymphocytic leukemia. V is TRBV29-1 and J is TRBJ1-1, with TRBD1 matching 7 bases. CDR3 DNA sequence: TGCAGCGTAAACGACAGGGCCTTTGCGGGAGCTTTCTTT. Its protein product is CSVNDRAFAGAFF.